Listed below are T cell receptor beta chains from one sample, sequenced in a study of shared clonotypes between healthy human individuals. The protocol was immunoSEQ multiplex PCR, while the TCRdb copy is restricted to in-frame clones and leaves out a portion. The repertoire has approximately 1,000,000 clones, roughly 74% of them found once; the top ten carry about 0.52%. What was sequenced was memory CD4+ T cells from PBMCs. The receptors were gathered from a man aged 18 to 35 in good health. Some clones in this sample may be carry-over from other donors' samples. CDR3s include the opening cysteine and the closing phenylalanine or tryptophan. The D gene is left open where the match is weak. Clone size is given for some rows only: seen once, a few or many times, or a class if the clone is expanded.

>TRBD2|TRBJ2-5|NA|TRBV9
TGTGCCAGCAGCGTAGATAGTCCTAGCGGGAGTGGGAAGACCCAGTACTTC
CASSVDSPSGSGKTQYF
>TRBD1|TRBJ1-1|NA|TRBV6-5
TGTGCCAGCAGTTACTCTAACAGGGGGAGCACTGAAGCTTTCTTT
CASSYSNRGSTEAFF
>TRBD2|TRBJ2-7|NA|TRBV5-1
TGCGCCAGCAGCTTTTTAGCGGGAGGCCCTCTCTCCGAGCAGTACTTC
CASSFLAGGPLSEQYF
>NA|TRBJ1-2|NA|TRBV5-8
TGTGCCAGCAGTCGACAGCATAACTATGGCTACACCTTC
CASSRQHNYGYTF
>NA|TRBJ1-2|NA|TRBV11-2
TGTGCCAGCAGCGCGGGGATCTATGGCTACACCTTC
CASSAGIYGYTF
>NA|TRBJ1-1|NA|TRBV7-9
TGTGCCAGCAGTTCAACAGAGAACACTGAAGCTTTCTTT
CASSSTENTEAFF
>NA|TRBJ2-7|NA|TRBV27
TGTGCCAGCAGTTTATCCCCAGGGATCTACGAGCAGTACTTC
CASSLSPGIYEQYF
>NA|TRBJ1-3|NA|TRBV7-9
TGTGCCAGCAGCTTTTGGGACCTTCTCTCTGGAAACACCATATATTTT
CASSFWDLLSGNTIYF
>NA|TRBJ2-4|NA|TRBV5-1
TGCGCCAGCAGCTTGACAGCCAAAAACATTCAGTACTTC
CASSLTAKNIQYF
>TRBD1|TRBJ2-5|once|TRBV28
TGTGCCAGCTTACCGGGACAGGGGACATTTGTTTCCGGGACCCAGTACTTC
CASLPGQGTFVSGTQYF
>TRBD2|TRBJ2-1|NA|TRBV28
TGTGCCAGCAGGGGGACTAGCGGGAGGTTTAGTGAGCAGTTCTTC
CASRGTSGRFSEQFF
>TRBD2|TRBJ2-1|NA|TRBV2
TGTGCCAGCAACCTAGCGGGAGGGGGCAATGAGCAGTTCTTC
CASNLAGGGNEQFF
>NA|TRBJ2-5|NA|TRBV5-6
TGTGCCAGCAGCTTAGGGGACAACCAAAGGGAAGAGACCCAGTACTTC
CASSLGDNQREETQYF
>NA|TRBJ1-4|NA|TRBV5-1
TGCGCCAGCAGCTCGAAACCCCAGGTGGGGGAAAAACTGTTTTTT
CASSSKPQVGEKLFF
>NA|TRBJ1-1|NA|TRBV15
TGTGCCACCAGCATTCCCTTTGGAACTGAAGCTTTCTTT
CATSIPFGTEAFF
>TRBD1|TRBJ1-2|NA|TRBV5-1
TGCGCCAGCAGCTTGGCCTCGGGACAGGGTTATGGCTACACCTTC
CASSLASGQGYGYTF
>TRBD1|TRBJ2-3|many|TRBV25-1
TGTGCCAGCAGTGCCCAGGGGGACATCACAGATACGCAGTATTTT
CASSAQGDITDTQYF
>TRBD1|TRBJ2-7|NA|TRBV2
TGTGCCAGCAGCGCCCCTTCGACAGGGGCTTTTCGCGAGCAGTACTTC
CASSAPSTGAFREQYF
>NA|TRBJ2-5|NA|TRBV5-8
TGTGCCAGCAGCTTACTAGCTCGTGGGACCCAGTACTTC
CASSLLARGTQYF
>NA|TRBJ2-2|NA|TRBV28
TGTGCCAGCAGTTTAGGACAGTCCAGCACCGGGGAGCTGTTTTTT
CASSLGQSSTGELFF
>NA|TRBJ2-3|NA|TRBV28
TGTGCCAGCAGTTCCACTACGATAGATACGCAGTATTTT
CASSSTTIDTQYF
>NA|TRBJ2-4|NA|TRBV6-6
TGTGCCAGCAGCGAGTGGGAGAGTCGAAACATTCAGTACTTC
CASSEWESRNIQYF
>NA|TRBJ1-1|once|TRBV7-9
TGTGCCAGCAGCTTATCAGGGGCTGGCACTGAAGCTTTCTTT
CASSLSGAGTEAFF
>NA|TRBJ2-1|NA|TRBV11-2
TGTGCCAGCAGCTCCAGCGGTACGGTGAGGAATGAGCAGTTCTTC
CASSSSGTVRNEQFF
>NA|TRBJ2-2|NA|TRBV2
TGTGCCAGCAGTGGCCAGGGTACAGCGAACACCGGGGAGCTGTTTTTT
CASSGQGTANTGELFF
>NA|TRBJ2-5|NA|TRBV6-1
TGTGCCAGCCGCCTTCAGGGCGGGGAGACCCAGTACTTC
CASRLQGGETQYF
>NA|TRBJ1-5|few|TRBV7-9
TGTGCCAGCCTTAACGGGGATGGTCAGCCCCAGCATTTT
CASLNGDGQPQHF
>TRBD2|TRBJ2-3|NA|TRBV2
TGTGCCAGTGGACTAGCGGGAGTTACAGATACGCAGTATTTT
CASGLAGVTDTQYF
>TRBD1|TRBJ1-1|NA|TRBV7-2
TGTGCCAGCAGCTTACTGGGACAGACGAACACTGAAGCTTTCTTT
CASSLLGQTNTEAFF
>NA|TRBJ2-1|NA|TRBV7-3
TGTGCCAGCAGCTTAACACAGGCCAGCGATGAGCAGTTCTTC
CASSLTQASDEQFF
>NA|TRBJ1-5|NA|TRBV6-5
TGTGCCAGCAGTTACTCAGTGAGATGCGGCAATCAGCCCCAGCATTTT
CASSYSVRCGNQPQHF
>NA|TRBJ1-2|NA|TRBV5-5
TGTGCCAGCAGCTTGGAAACAGAAGCTAACTATGGCTACACCTTC
CASSLETEANYGYTF
>TRBD1|TRBJ1-3|NA|TRBV4-1
TGCGCCAGCAGCCGGACGACAGGGTATGGGAACACCATATATTTT
CASSRTTGYGNTIYF
>NA|TRBJ1-2|NA|TRBV28
TGTGCCAGCAGTTCTTCCCCTCTTAACTATGGCTACACCTTC
CASSSSPLNYGYTF
>TRBD2|TRBJ2-1|NA|TRBV2
TGTGCCAGCAGTCAAAATCTTCCGACTCTAGCGGGAGGCCAGGATGAGCAGTTCTTC
CASSQNLPTLAGGQDEQFF
>NA|TRBJ2-2|NA|TRBV4-2
TGTGCCAGCAGCCAGGGCTGGACGGGGGGCATCACCGGGGAGCTGTTTTTT
CASSQGWTGGITGELFF
>NA|TRBJ2-1|NA|TRBV28
TGTGCCAGCAGTTTGGCTCACAGGGACAATGAGCAGTTCTTC
CASSLAHRDNEQFF
>TRBD1|TRBJ1-5|NA|TRBV18
TGTGCCAGCTCACCGACAGGGGGCGTGGGTAGCAATCAGCCCCAGCATTTT
CASSPTGGVGSNQPQHF
>TRBD1|TRBJ1-1|NA|TRBV5-1
TGCGCCAGCAGCTTGGTTGGCCCCGGGACAGGGGGCACTGAAGCTTTCTTT
CASSLVGPGTGGTEAFF
>NA|TRBJ2-1|few|TRBV9
TGTGCCAGCAGTCCACGCAGGGTGGACTACAATGAGCAGTTCTTC
CASSPRRVDYNEQFF
>NA|TRBJ1-5|NA|TRBV30
TGTGCCTGGAATGGGGGTTTCAATCAGCCCCAGCATTTT
CAWNGGFNQPQHF
>NA|TRBJ2-2|NA|TRBV11-2
TGTGCCAGCAGCATTTCTGGCCTCTGGGGGCCGAGGACCGGGGAGCTGTTTTTT
CASSISGLWGPRTGELFF
>TRBD2|TRBJ2-7|once|TRBV10-2
TGCGCCAGCAGCAGCGGACTAGCGGGAGTGTGGGAGCAGTACTTC
CASSSGLAGVWEQYF
>NA|TRBJ2-2|NA|TRBV5-1
TGCGCCAGCAGCTTGGCGGCTCTCGGGGAGCTGTTTTTT
CASSLAALGELFF
>TRBD1|TRBJ2-1|NA|TRBV29-1
TGCAGCGTGCAGGGGGCCTACAATGAGCAGTTCTTC
CSVQGAYNEQFF
>NA|TRBJ2-3|many|TRBV6-6
TGTGCCAGCAGTTACATCTCAGATACGCAGTATTTT
CASSYISDTQYF
>NA|TRBJ1-5|NA|TRBV28
TGTGCCAGCAGTCTAGGGGCGTGGGGGAGTCAGCCCCAGCATTTT
CASSLGAWGSQPQHF
>NA|TRBJ1-1|many|TRBV7-8
TGTGCCAGCAGCCTTAGGCGGGGGCTGGGAAACACTGAAGCTTTCTTT
CASSLRRGLGNTEAFF
>NA|TRBJ2-3|NA|TRBV10-3
TGTGCCATCAGTGACGCGGCAGTCGGCACAGATACGCAGTATTTT
CAISDAAVGTDTQYF